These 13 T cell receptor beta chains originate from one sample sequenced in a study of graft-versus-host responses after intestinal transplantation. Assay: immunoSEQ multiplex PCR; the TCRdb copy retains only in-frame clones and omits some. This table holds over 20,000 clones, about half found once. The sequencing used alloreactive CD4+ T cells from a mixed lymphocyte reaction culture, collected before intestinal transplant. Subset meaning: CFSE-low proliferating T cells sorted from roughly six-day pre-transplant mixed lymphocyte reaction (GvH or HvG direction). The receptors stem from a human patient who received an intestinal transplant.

The CDR3 region has the DNA TGCGCCAGCAGCCCAACCACCAGGGGATTTGGATACAATGAGCAGTTCTTC. It codes for CASSPTTRGFGYNEQFF. J is TRBJ2-1 and V is TRBV5-1; weak D call: TRBD1 (6 bases). V lost 4 bases and J 4 bases, leaving 21 bases between the germline ends. Germline CDR1 SGHRS, CDR2 YFSETQ. The CDR3 length is 17 residues. Together with reference TRBV5-1 and TRBJ2-1, the CDR3 gives the full variable domain: KAGVTQTPRYLIKTRGQQVTLSCSPISGHRSVSWYQQTPGQGLQFLFEYFSETQRNKGNFPGRFSGRQFSNSRSEMNVSTLELGDSALYLCASSPTTRGFGYNEQFFGPGTRLTVL.

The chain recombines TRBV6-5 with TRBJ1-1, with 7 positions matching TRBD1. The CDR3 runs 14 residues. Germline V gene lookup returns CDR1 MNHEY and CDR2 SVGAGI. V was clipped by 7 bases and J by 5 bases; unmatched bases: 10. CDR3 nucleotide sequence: TGTGCCAGCACCACGGACAGGATTATTACTGAAGCTTTCTTT. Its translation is CASTTDRIITEAFF.

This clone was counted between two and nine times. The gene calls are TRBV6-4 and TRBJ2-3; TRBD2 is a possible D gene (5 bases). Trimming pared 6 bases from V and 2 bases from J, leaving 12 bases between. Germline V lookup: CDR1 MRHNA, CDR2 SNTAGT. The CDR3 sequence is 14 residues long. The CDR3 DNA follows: TGTGCCAGCAGCCTAGAGCGGTTCACAGATACGCAGTATTTT. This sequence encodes CASSLERFTDTQYF.

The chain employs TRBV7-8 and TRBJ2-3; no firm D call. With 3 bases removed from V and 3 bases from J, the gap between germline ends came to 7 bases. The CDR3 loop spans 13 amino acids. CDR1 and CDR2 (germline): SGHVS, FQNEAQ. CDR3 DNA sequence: TGTGCCAGCAGCTTTTCTAAGACAGATACGCAGTATTTT. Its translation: CASSFSKTDTQYF. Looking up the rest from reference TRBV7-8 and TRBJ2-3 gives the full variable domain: GAGVSQSPRYKVAKRGQDVALRCDPISGHVSLFWYQQALGQGPEFLTYFQNEAQLDKSGLPSDRFFAERPEGSVSTLKIQRTQQEDSAVYLCASSFSKTDTQYFGPGTRLTVL.

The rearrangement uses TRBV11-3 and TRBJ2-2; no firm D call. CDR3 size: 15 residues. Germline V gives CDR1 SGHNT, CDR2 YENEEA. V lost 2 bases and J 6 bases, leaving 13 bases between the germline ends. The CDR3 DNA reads TGTGCCAGCAGCTTACATGTATTGGAGTCCGGGGAGCTGTTTTTT. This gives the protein CASSLHVLESGELFF.

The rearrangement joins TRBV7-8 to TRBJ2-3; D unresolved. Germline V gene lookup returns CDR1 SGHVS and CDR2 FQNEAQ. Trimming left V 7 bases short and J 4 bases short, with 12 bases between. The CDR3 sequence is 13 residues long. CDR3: CASTMLGPDTQYF. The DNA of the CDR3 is TGTGCCAGCACCATGCTGGGCCCAGATACGCAGTATTTT.

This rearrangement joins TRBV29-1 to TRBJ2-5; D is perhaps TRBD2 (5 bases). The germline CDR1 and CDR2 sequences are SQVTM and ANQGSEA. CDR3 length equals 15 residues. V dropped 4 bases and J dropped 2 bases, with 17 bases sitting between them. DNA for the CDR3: TGCAGCGTTGGAAGGGATGCGGGCGAGCAAGAGACCCAGTACTTC. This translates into CSVGRDAGEQETQYF.

DNA for the CDR3: TGTGCCAGCAGCTCGCTCGAGACAAACTATGGCTACACCTTC. Residues: CASSSLETNYGYTF. The V and J genes are TRBV7-9 and TRBJ1-2; D unresolved. CDR3 length: 14 amino acids. The ends were cut back, 4 bases at V and 2 bases at J, with 11 bases in the middle. CDR1 and CDR2 (germline): SEHNR, FQNEAQ (reference sequence). Variable domain in full (rest from reference TRBV7-9 and TRBJ1-2): DTGVSQNPRHKITKRGQNVTFRCDPISEHNRLYWYRQTLGQGPEFLTYFQNEAQLEKSRLLSDRFSAERPKGSFSTLEIQRTEQGDSAMYLCASSSLETNYGYTFGSGTRLTVV.

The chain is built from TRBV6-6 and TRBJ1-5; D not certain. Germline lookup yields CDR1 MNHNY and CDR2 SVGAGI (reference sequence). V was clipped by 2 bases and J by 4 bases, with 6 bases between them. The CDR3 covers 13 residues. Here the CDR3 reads CASSYGVNQPQHF. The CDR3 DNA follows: TGTGCCAGCAGTTACGGAGTGAATCAGCCCCAGCATTTT.

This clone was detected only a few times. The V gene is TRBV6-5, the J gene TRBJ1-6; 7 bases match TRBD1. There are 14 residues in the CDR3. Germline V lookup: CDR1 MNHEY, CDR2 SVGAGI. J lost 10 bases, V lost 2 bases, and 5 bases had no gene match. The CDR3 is CASSYTTGNSPLHF. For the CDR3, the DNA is TGTGCCAGCAGTTACACGACAGGGAACTCACCCCTCCACTTT.

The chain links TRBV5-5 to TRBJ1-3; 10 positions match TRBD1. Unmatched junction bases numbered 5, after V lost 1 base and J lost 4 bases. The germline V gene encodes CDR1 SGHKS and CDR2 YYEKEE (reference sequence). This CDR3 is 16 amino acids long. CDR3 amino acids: CASSLFGTGDGNTIYF. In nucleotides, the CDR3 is TGTGCCAGCAGCTTGTTCGGGACAGGGGACGGAAACACCATATATTTT.

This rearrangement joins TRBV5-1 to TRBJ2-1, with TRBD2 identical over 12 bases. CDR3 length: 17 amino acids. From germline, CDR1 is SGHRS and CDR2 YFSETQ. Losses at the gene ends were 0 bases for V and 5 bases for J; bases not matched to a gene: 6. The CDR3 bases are TGCGCCAGCAGCTTGGCCGTTACTAGCGGGGGGAACAATGAGCAGTTCTTC. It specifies CASSLAVTSGGNNEQFF.

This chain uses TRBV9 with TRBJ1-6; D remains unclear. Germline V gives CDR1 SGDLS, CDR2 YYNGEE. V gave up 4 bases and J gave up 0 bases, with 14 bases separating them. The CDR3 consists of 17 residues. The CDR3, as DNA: TGTGCCAGCAGCCCAGAGATCGACTTCTCCTATAATTCACCCCTCCACTTT. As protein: CASSPEIDFSYNSPLHF.